This T cell receptor (beta chain) comes out of a study of OX40 agonist ivuxolimab in advanced cancers. About the study: A male proportion of over 75% was recorded, with mean age about 54 years and range roughly 23 to 90. Under the entry rules, prior anti-PD-1, anti-PD-L1 or anti-CTLA-4 therapy was allowed, and roughly 39% had some.

Study outcomes and limitations: Normalized expansion of T-cell clones was also low for some nonresponders.

CDR3 length equals 13 residues. Germline V lookup: CDR1 SGHTA, CDR2 FQGNSA. With 5 bases removed from V and 2 bases from J, the gap between germline ends came to 9 bases. On this clone: Its specificity is unknown.

With baseline, cycle 4 day 1, and cycle 7 day 1 as timepoints, blood was sampled. Here immunoSEQ multiplex PCR was the method, and the copy in TCRdb shows in-frame clones only, minus some. The sample shows 75,000 to 100,000 clones, roughly 93% of them seen only once. The sequence derives from an adult with an advanced solid tumor such as melanoma, head and neck, liver or kidney cancer. The rearrangement uses TRBV7-2 and TRBJ2-5, with D tentatively TRBD1 (5 bases). Sequenced here: CD4+ or CD8+ T cells sorted from blood, sampled in a trial of the OX40 agonist ivuxolimab. The CDR3 is CASSKTVQETQYF. The CDR3, as DNA: TGTGCCAGCAGCAAGACAGTACAAGAGACCCAGTACTTC.